This T cell receptor (beta chain) came from a study of T cells in Graves' hyperthyroidism and ophthalmopathy. Study summary: Blood was drawn when the patient was first diagnosed and still untreated.

It was RNA transcripts that yielded the amplified TCR beta CDR3 regions. The HTBI primer set served for first-round RT-PCR of the TCR CDR3. Each CDR3 protein is one row after TCRdb ran MiXCR on the multiplex PCR reads. The sample includes 300,000 to 450,000 distinct CDR3 sequences, around 25% of them seen just once. The diagnoses drew upon clinical symptoms, serum thyroxine and TRAb, thyroid ultrasound and orbital computed tomography. The CDR3 runs 15 residues. General study results and limits: Most clonotypes expanded in thyroid above 0.001 were likewise present in blood. A model built on 13 V-J features separated ophthalmopathy from stable hyperthyroidism.

In regard to this clonotype: Its cognate antigen is unknown. The junction and the germline gene differ at one end; a read error may be behind it.

The specimen was blood. The origin of this receptor is a man between 50 and 59 years old with Graves' hyperthyroidism. V usage is TRBV12-3 or TRBV12-4 and J usage is TRBJ1-1; possibly TRBD1 for D (5 bases). This CDR3 reads CASSLGGGPNAEAFF. The CDR3, as DNA: TGTGCCAGCAGTTTAGGGGGGGGTCCGAACGCTGAAGCTTTCTTT.